The rows below give T cell receptor beta chains drawn from one sample of a study of blood T cells in healthy people across ages. TCRdb reprocessed the 5' RACE reads with MiXCR, giving one entry per CDR3 protein. The table shows about 380,000 distinct CDR3 sequences, with 50% to 60% occurring only once. Sequenced material: blood. These receptors were taken from a man aged 55 to 70 in good health. Each CDR3 is given with its conserved first and last residue. Fields, in order: V gene, J gene, clone size, D gene, CDR3 DNA, CDR3 protein. A D gene is named only where the DNA matches it firmly. Size tells how often a clone was seen (once, few, many) or the class of an expanded clone, and some rows leave it out.

TRBV5-1	TRBJ1-2	many	.	TGCGCCAGCAGCCCCGGAGACCTCTATGGCTACACCTTC	CASSPGDLYGYTF
TRBV28	TRBJ2-4	.	TRBD1	TGTGCCAGCAGTTTATGGGGGACAGGGCTAGCCAAAAACATTCAGTACTTC	CASSLWGTGLAKNIQYF
TRBV7-2	TRBJ2-5	.	TRBD2	TGTGCCAGCAGCACGGGACTAGCGGGACAATTTTTTGAGACCCAGTACTTC	CASSTGLAGQFFETQYF
TRBV20-1	TRBJ2-1	.	TRBD2	TGCAGTGCCCCACGCTTTAGCGGGGGGGCCAATGAGCAGTTCTTC	CSAPRFSGGANEQFF
TRBV20-1	TRBJ2-7	few	.	TGCAGTGCGGACGTCGGTCAGGACCCGAGCTACGAGCAGTACTTC	CSADVGQDPSYEQYF
TRBV20-1	TRBJ1-2	.	TRBD1	TGCAGTGCTGAAGATCAGGGGGCCCTCTATGGCTACACCTTC	CSAEDQGALYGYTF
TRBV7-2	TRBJ2-5	.	.	TGTGCTAGCAGCTTAGGGTCGAGAAGGCAGACCCAGTACTTC	CASSLGSRRQTQYF
TRBV30	TRBJ1-2	.	.	TGTGCCTGGAGTAAGGGACAACGGGGCTACACCTTC	CAWSKGQRGYTF
TRBV9	TRBJ2-1	few	.	TGTGCCAGCAGCGTAAAAGTATCTAGTACCTACAATGAGCAGTTCTTC	CASSVKVSSTYNEQFF
TRBV28	TRBJ2-1	.	TRBD2	TGTGCCAGCAGTTTTATAGCGGGAGGGCAATCCTACAATGAGCAGTTCTTC	CASSFIAGGQSYNEQFF
TRBV27	TRBJ1-5	few	TRBD1	TGTGCCAGCAGTTTGGGACAGGGAGGTCAGCCCCAGCATTTT	CASSLGQGGQPQHF
TRBV4-1	TRBJ2-7	.	TRBD1	TGCGCCAGCAGCCAAGAACAGGGGGGCTACGAGCAGTACTTC	CASSQEQGGYEQYF
TRBV3-1	TRBJ2-7	.	.	TGTGCCAGCAGCCAAGGAGGGTTCGAGCAGTACTTC	CASSQGGFEQYF
TRBV12-3/TRBV12-4	TRBJ2-3	many	TRBD2	TGTGCCAGCAGCCAAACCGGACTAGCGGAGTCCCTCGGCACAGATACGCAGTATTTT	CASSQTGLAESLGTDTQYF
TRBV4-2	TRBJ2-1	.	.	TGTGCCAGCAGCCAGTCTATTTATCGGGGGAGCTCCTACAATGAGCAGTTCTTC	CASSQSIYRGSSYNEQFF
TRBV29-1	TRBJ1-2	few	TRBD1	TGCAGCGTTGATAGTTCCGGGACAGGAGCCCTCTATGGCTACACCTTC	CSVDSSGTGALYGYTF
TRBV28	TRBJ1-2	few	.	TGTGCCAGCAGTAGAGTACAGGACTATGGCTACACCTTC	CASSRVQDYGYTF
TRBV3-1	TRBJ2-3	.	TRBD2	TGTGCCAGCACCGGGTTAGCGGGAGTGGCAGATACGCAGTATTTT	CASTGLAGVADTQYF
TRBV28	TRBJ2-7	many	.	TGTGCCAGCACCACAGGGTTCGAGCAGTACTTC	CASTTGFEQYF
TRBV29-1	TRBJ2-7	.	TRBD1	TGCAGCGTTGAAGCCGGGACAGGGAGCGGCGAGCAGTACTTC	CSVEAGTGSGEQYF
TRBV3-1	TRBJ2-7	.	.	TGTGCCAGCAGCCAAGATCTGTTGGTCAGGCAGTACTTC	CASSQDLLVRQYF
TRBV28	TRBJ2-5	.	.	TGTGCCAGCAGTTTAACGGGGCCCAGGACTCTAAAAGAGACCCAGTACTTC	CASSLTGPRTLKETQYF
TRBV11-2	TRBJ2-5	.	TRBD2	TGTGCCAGCAGCTTAGACGGGAGGGCCCGGGAGACCCAGTACTTC	CASSLDGRARETQYF
TRBV7-2	TRBJ2-7	.	.	TGTGCCAGCAGCTTAGGGGGGTGGACCTACGAGCAGTACTTC	CASSLGGWTYEQYF
TRBV29-1	TRBJ2-7	.	TRBD1	TGCAGCGCTGGGGACAGGAGAAACTACAATGAGCAGTACTTC	CSAGDRRNYNEQYF
TRBV7-6	TRBJ2-6	.	.	TGTGCCAGCAGCTTAGGTCCTAGGGCCGGGGCCAACGTCCTGACTTTC	CASSLGPRAGANVLTF
TRBV20-1	TRBJ2-3	.	TRBD1	TGCAGTGTTTTACGGGACAGGAACACAGATACGCAGTATTTT	CSVLRDRNTDTQYF
TRBV29-1	TRBJ2-3	.	TRBD1	TGCAGCGTGCGACAGGGGGCAGATACGCAGTATTTT	CSVRQGADTQYF
TRBV12-3/TRBV12-4	TRBJ2-2	.	TRBD1	TGTGCCAGCAGTTTGGCGGACAGGGAGACCGGGGAGCTGTTTTTT	CASSLADRETGELFF
TRBV5-1	TRBJ2-1	once	TRBD2	TGCGCCAGCAGCTTCCCGGGACTAGCCTACAATGAGCAGTTCTTC	CASSFPGLAYNEQFF
TRBV28	TRBJ2-3	once	TRBD2	TGTGCCAGCAGTTTGCTAGCGGGCCGGGCAGATACGCAGTATTTT	CASSLLAGRADTQYF
TRBV12-3/TRBV12-4	TRBJ2-5	few	.	TGTGCCAGCACCAAATCCGGTGCCCAGTACTTC	CASTKSGAQYF
TRBV29-1	TRBJ2-2	.	TRBD2	TGCAGCGTTGAAGGCGGACTAGCGGGATACGCGAACACCGGGGAGCTGTTTTTT	CSVEGGLAGYANTGELFF
TRBV2	TRBJ2-4	few	.	TGTGCCAGCAGTGAAACCGCCGCCCTAGCCAAAAACATTCAGTACTTC	CASSETAALAKNIQYF
TRBV20-1	TRBJ2-7	few	.	TGCAGTGCTCACGACAGTACACCCTACGAGCAGTACTTC	CSAHDSTPYEQYF
TRBV29-1	TRBJ2-1	.	TRBD1	TGCAGCGTCACAGGGGATCTTTACAATGAGCAGTTCTTC	CSVTGDLYNEQFF
TRBV6-2/TRBV6-3	TRBJ2-5	.	.	TGTGCCAGCAGGGCCAGGACGGGTTTCCAAGAGACCCAGTACTTC	CASRARTGFQETQYF
TRBV6-2/TRBV6-3	TRBJ1-5	few	.	TGTGCCAGCAGTTACGCCCTACATCAGCCCCAGCATTTT	CASSYALHQPQHF
TRBV4-2	TRBJ2-7	many	TRBD1	TGTGCCAGCAGCCAAGGGCAGGGGGCAAACTACGAGCAGTACTTC	CASSQGQGANYEQYF
TRBV5-1	TRBJ2-3	.	.	TGCGCCAGCAGGCTGGGAGAGGAAGATACGCAGTATTTT	CASRLGEEDTQYF
TRBV15	TRBJ1-1	.	.	TGTGCCACCAGCAGAGATAGGGAACAGAGGAACACTGAAGCTTTCTTT	CATSRDREQRNTEAFF
TRBV5-6	TRBJ2-7	many	.	TGTGCCAGCAGTACGGAAAGGGACACCTCCTACGAGCAGTACTTC	CASSTERDTSYEQYF
TRBV2	TRBJ1-4	.	.	TGTGCCGCAAGTGGGGGGGCGGACGCAACTAATGAAAAACTGTTTTTT	CAASGGADATNEKLFF
TRBV20-1	TRBJ2-4	.	.	TGCAGTGCCCCCGTAGGGGGAGGTCTATCCCCCCGGCAGTACTTC	CSAPVGGGLSPRQYF
TRBV29-1	TRBJ2-3	few	.	TGCAGCGTTGAAGATCGGAGGAGGAACACAGATACGCAGTATTTT	CSVEDRRRNTDTQYF
TRBV7-2	TRBJ2-1	.	.	TGTGCCAGCAGCTTAGCGCTCGGGAGATCCTACAATGAGCAGTTCTTC	CASSLALGRSYNEQFF
TRBV7-2	TRBJ2-4	few	TRBD1	TGTGCCAGCAGCCTGGGTGGGACAGGGGAGTACTTC	CASSLGGTGEYF
TRBV2	TRBJ2-3	.	.	TGTGCCAGCAGTGAATGGGCCCAGGGCACAGATACGCAGTATTTT	CASSEWAQGTDTQYF
TRBV29-1	TRBJ2-7	.	.	TGCAGCGTTCTTGCCGGGGTGGCCTACGAGCAGTACTTC	CSVLAGVAYEQYF
TRBV12-3/TRBV12-4	TRBJ2-3	few	TRBD1	TGTGCCAGCAGTAAGGACAGGGGCCCCACAGATACGCAGTATTTT	CASSKDRGPTDTQYF
TRBV3-1	TRBJ2-7	.	TRBD2	TGTGCCAGCAGTGCTAGCGGGGGTAACGAGCAGTACTTC	CASSASGGNEQYF
TRBV29-1	TRBJ1-6	few	.	TGCAGCGTTGGTTCCGGGGCTGATTCACCCCTCCACTTT	CSVGSGADSPLHF
TRBV20-1	TRBJ2-7	many	.	TGCAGTGCTAGAAGTGGGCTAAGCGAAGACGAGCAGTACTTC	CSARSGLSEDEQYF